This TCR beta chain was captured in a study of cytomegalovirus exposure and HLA in healthy donors. Study-level results: The authors enumerated over 150 TCR beta chains as linked to cytomegalovirus.

Donors sampled were nominally healthy, though unrecorded immune exposures were likely. Germline loops: CDR1 SGHRS, CDR2 YFSETQ. This CDR3 has 13 residues. The junction had 5 bases not matched to a gene; V was cut back by 4 bases and J by 5 bases. Amplification used 60 Vbeta primers and 13 Jbeta primers. The table came from immunoSEQ multiplex PCR; TCRdb's copy has only in-frame clones and leaves some out. The sample lists about 80,000 clones; about 80% were seen once. Turning to this clone: Antigen specificity is unknown.

The sample comprised PBMCs. The genes are TRBV5-1 and TRBJ2-7; 8 bases are shared with TRBD1. This receptor was taken from a woman aged 50 to 65 in good health and CMV-seropositive. CDR3 residues: CASSKQGGDEQYV. In nucleotides, the CDR3 is TGCGCCAGCAGCAAACAGGGGGGAGACGAGCAGTACGTC.